A selection of T cell receptor beta chains follows, all from one sample in a study of shared clonotypes between healthy human individuals. Assay: immunoSEQ multiplex PCR; the TCRdb copy retains only in-frame clones and omits some. The repertoire holds around 450,000 clones, with around 79% as singletons. The sample taken for sequencing was PBMCs. Source of these receptors: a woman aged 35 to 49 in good health. Some clones in this sample may be carry-over from other donors' samples. Each CDR3 is given with its conserved first and last residue. The order of the fields is D gene, J gene, clone size, V gene, CDR3 protein, CDR3 DNA. The D gene is left open where the match is weak. Expanded clones are given a class, and other clones once, few, many or no size at all.

-,TRBJ1-5,-,TRBV7-9,CASSLAVNQPQHF,TGTGCCAGCAGCTTAGCAGTGAATCAGCCCCAGCATTTT
-,TRBJ2-7,-,TRBV7-2,CASSLVRSIYEQYF,TGTGCCAGCAGCTTAGTCCGGTCGATCTACGAGCAGTACTTC
-,TRBJ2-3,-,TRBV4-1,CASSPPLRTDTQYF,TGCGCCAGCAGCCCCCCCCTCCGCACAGATACGCAGTATTTT
TRBD1,TRBJ2-1,-,TRBV28,CASSPTGYDRGLTNEQFF,TGTGCCAGCAGTCCCACCGGATATGACAGGGGGCTTACTAATGAGCAGTTCTTC
-,TRBJ2-4,few,TRBV27,CASSLGDKNIQYF,TGTGCCAGCAGTTTAGGAGACAAAAACATTCAGTACTTC
TRBD1,TRBJ1-2,-,TRBV7-8,CASSLAEGQGAGYGYTF,TGTGCCAGCAGCTTAGCCGAAGGACAGGGGGCAGGCTATGGCTACACCTTC
TRBD1,TRBJ1-5,few,TRBV29-1,CSVRTGDQPQHF,TGCAGCGTGAGGACAGGAGATCAGCCCCAGCATTTT
TRBD1,TRBJ2-7,-,TRBV28,CASRYGTGGILDEQYF,TGTGCCAGCAGATATGGGACAGGGGGAATTCTGGACGAGCAGTACTTC
-,TRBJ1-5,-,TRBV2,CATSGEINQPQHF,TGTGCCACCTCAGGGGAAATTAATCAGCCCCAGCATTTT
-,TRBJ1-4,once,TRBV14,CASSQDVGRSNEKLFF,TGTGCCAGCAGCCAAGATGTAGGGCGATCCAATGAAAAACTGTTTTTT
TRBD2,TRBJ2-1,-,TRBV6-5,CASSTSSGNNEQFF,TGTGCCAGCAGTACGTCTAGCGGGAACAATGAGCAGTTCTTC
-,TRBJ2-1,-,TRBV30,CAWSVRFDNEQFF,TGTGCCTGGAGTGTTCGGTTTGACAATGAGCAGTTCTTC
-,TRBJ1-1,-,TRBV7-2,CASSLSAGVDTEAFF,TGTGCCAGCAGCTTATCGGCAGGGGTGGACACTGAAGCTTTCTTT
TRBD1,TRBJ2-1,-,TRBV19,CASSDRVRSSYNEQFF,TGTGCCAGTTCAGACAGGGTGAGAAGCTCCTACAATGAGCAGTTCTTC
-,TRBJ1-1,-,TRBV28,CASSSQSGTEAFF,TGTGCCAGCAGTTCCCAATCAGGGACTGAAGCTTTCTTT
-,TRBJ2-5,-,TRBV30,CAWSVSGRGETQYF,TGTGCCTGGAGTGTATCAGGGAGAGGGGAGACCCAGTACTTC
TRBD2,TRBJ2-2,-,TRBV27,CASSLFSGWGPGELFF,TGTGCCAGCAGTTTATTTAGCGGGTGGGGCCCCGGGGAGCTGTTTTTT
-,TRBJ1-2,-,TRBV9,CASSVAGRTNYGYTF,TGTGCCAGCAGCGTAGCTGGCAGAACTAACTATGGCTACACCTTC
-,TRBJ2-5,-,TRBV30,CAWSVRETQYF,TGTGCCTGGAGTGTACGAGAGACCCAGTACTTC
TRBD2,TRBJ2-3,-,TRBV30,CAWSTPAGGPDTQYF,TGTGCCTGGAGTACGCCAGCGGGAGGGCCAGATACGCAGTATTTT
-,TRBJ2-1,-,TRBV6-1,CASTKRDQGYNEQFF,TGTGCCAGCACTAAAAGGGACCAGGGATACAATGAGCAGTTCTTC
TRBD2,TRBJ2-1,many,TRBV7-3,CASSLGGGRALSYNEQFF,TGTGCCAGCAGCTTAGGGGGCGGGAGGGCCCTCTCCTACAATGAGCAGTTCTTC
TRBD1,TRBJ2-2,once,TRBV5-6,CASSKGQASGELFF,TGTGCCAGCAGCAAGGGACAGGCTAGCGGGGAGCTGTTTTTT
-,TRBJ2-7,-,TRBV7-7,CASSPGERSSYEQYF,TGTGCTAGCAGCCCGGGGGAGCGAAGTTCCTACGAGCAGTACTTC
-,TRBJ2-1,once,TRBV7-3,CASSLTVAGPSYNEQFF,TGTGCCAGCAGCTTAACAGTTGCGGGACCTTCCTACAATGAGCAGTTCTTC
-,TRBJ1-4,once,TRBV6-7,CASSYPRGGEDGEKLFF,TGTGCCAGCAGTTACCCCCGGGGGGGGGAAGACGGAGAAAAACTGTTTTTT
TRBD1,TRBJ2-3,-,TRBV29-1,CSVAYRGITDTQYF,TGCAGCGTTGCGTACAGGGGGATCACAGATACGCAGTATTTT
TRBD2,TRBJ2-3,-,TRBV4-1,CASSQPRTSLGTDTQYF,TGCGCCAGCAGCCAACCCCGGACTAGCTTAGGCACAGATACGCAGTATTTT
-,TRBJ1-1,-,TRBV30,CAWTSGFYEAFF,TGTGCCTGGACATCAGGATTTTATGAAGCTTTCTTT